This T cell receptor (beta chain) was captured by sequencing in a study of Graves' ophthalmopathy and Graves' hyperthyroidism. Background on the study: Peripheral blood (taken before any treatment) was collected at initial diagnosis.

The study amplified TCR beta CDR3 regions using RNA transcripts. First-round RT-PCR with HTBI primers preceded a second-round multiplex PCR. Each CDR3 protein is one row after TCRdb ran MiXCR on the multiplex PCR reads. The sample gives 300,000 to 450,000 distinct CDR3 sequences, 17% of which show up once; roughly 2.3% is in the top ten. Sample: peripheral blood. This TCR was recovered from an adult woman with stable Graves' hyperthyroidism.

The CDR3 coding sequence is TGCAGTGCTAGCCTGCGCCCCACACGACAGGGGCGGTCGGCCGGCTACACCTTC. Protein: CSASLRPTRQGRSAGYTF. The genes are TRBV20-1 and TRBJ1-2, with 8 positions matching TRBD1. The CDR3 loop spans 18 amino acids. The germline V gene has CDR1 DFQATT and CDR2 SNEGSKA (reference sequence). V shed 3 bases and J 8 bases; nucleotides not matched to a gene: 23.